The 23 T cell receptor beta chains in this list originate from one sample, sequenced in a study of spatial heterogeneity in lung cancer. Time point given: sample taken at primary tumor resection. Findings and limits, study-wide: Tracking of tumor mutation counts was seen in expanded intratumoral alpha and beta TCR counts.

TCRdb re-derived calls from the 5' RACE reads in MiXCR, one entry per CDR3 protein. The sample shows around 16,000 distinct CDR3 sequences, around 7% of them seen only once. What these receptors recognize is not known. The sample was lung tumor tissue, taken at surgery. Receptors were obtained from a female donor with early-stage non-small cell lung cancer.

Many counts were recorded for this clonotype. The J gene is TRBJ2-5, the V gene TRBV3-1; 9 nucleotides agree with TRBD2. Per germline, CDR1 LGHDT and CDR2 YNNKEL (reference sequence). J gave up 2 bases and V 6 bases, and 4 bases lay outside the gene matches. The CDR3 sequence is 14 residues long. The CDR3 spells CASRLTSGQETQYF. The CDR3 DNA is TGTGCCAGCAGGTTGACTAGCGGACAAGAGACCCAGTACTTC.

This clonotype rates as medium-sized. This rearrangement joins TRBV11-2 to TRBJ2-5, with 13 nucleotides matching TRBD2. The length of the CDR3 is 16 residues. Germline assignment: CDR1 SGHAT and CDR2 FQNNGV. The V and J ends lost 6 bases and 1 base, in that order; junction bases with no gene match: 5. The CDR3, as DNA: TGTGCCAGCAGGAGACTAGCGGGGGGCCTCCAAGAGACCCAGTACTTC. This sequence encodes CASRRLAGGLQETQYF.

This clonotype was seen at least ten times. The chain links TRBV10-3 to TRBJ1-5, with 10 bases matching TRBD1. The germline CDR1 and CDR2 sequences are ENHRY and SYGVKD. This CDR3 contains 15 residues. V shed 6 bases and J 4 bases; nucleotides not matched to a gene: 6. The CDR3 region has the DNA TGTGCCATCAGGGCGGGACAGGGGACAAATCAGCCCCAGCATTTT. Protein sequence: CAIRAGQGTNQPQHF.

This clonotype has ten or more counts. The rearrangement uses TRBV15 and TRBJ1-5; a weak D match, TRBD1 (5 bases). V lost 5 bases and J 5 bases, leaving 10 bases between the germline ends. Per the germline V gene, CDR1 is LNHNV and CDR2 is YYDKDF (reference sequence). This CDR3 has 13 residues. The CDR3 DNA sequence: TGTGCCACCAGCCGGGGCGTGGATCAGCCCCAGCATTTT. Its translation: CATSRGVDQPQHF. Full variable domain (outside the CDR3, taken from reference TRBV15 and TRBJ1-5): DAMVIQNPRYQVTQFGKPVTLSCSQTLNHNVMYWYQQKSSQAPKLLFHYYDKDFNNEADTPDNFQSRRPNTSFCFLDIRSPGLGDTAMYLCATSRGVDQPQHFGDGTRLSIL.

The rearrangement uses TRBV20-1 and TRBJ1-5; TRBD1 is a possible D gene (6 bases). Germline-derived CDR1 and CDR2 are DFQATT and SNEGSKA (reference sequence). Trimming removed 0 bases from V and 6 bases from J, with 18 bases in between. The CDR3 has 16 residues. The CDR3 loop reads CSARDVRRGVSQPQHF. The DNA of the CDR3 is TGCAGTGCTAGAGATGTTCGTAGGGGGGTAAGTCAGCCCCAGCATTTT.

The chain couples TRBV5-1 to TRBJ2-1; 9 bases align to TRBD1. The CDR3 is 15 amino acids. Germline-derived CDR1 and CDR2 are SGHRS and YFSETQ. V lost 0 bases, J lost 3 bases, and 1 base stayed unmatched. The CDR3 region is CASSLVTGGYNEQFF. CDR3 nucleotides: TGCGCCAGCAGCTTGGTGACAGGGGGCTACAATGAGCAGTTCTTC.

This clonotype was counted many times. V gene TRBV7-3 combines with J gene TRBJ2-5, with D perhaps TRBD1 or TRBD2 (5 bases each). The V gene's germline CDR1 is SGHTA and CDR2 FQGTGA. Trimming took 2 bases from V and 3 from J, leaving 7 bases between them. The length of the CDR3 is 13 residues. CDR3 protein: CASSLVGEETQYF. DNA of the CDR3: TGTGCCAGCAGCTTAGTGGGGGAAGAGACCCAGTACTTC.

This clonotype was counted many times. The CDR3 coding sequence is TGCAGTGCTGTGGACAGACGGGCCAAAAACATTCAGTACTTC. It specifies CSAVDRRAKNIQYF. This chain links TRBV20-1 with TRBJ2-4; D perhaps matches TRBD1 (6 bases). The length of the CDR3 is 14 residues. Germline CDR1 and CDR2: DFQATT and SNEGSKA (reference sequence). V was clipped by 5 bases and J by 1 base, with 12 bases between them.

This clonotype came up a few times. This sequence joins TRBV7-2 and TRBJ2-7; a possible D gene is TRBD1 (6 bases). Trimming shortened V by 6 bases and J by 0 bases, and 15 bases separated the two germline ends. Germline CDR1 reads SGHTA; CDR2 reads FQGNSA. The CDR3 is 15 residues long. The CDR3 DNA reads TGTGCCAGCAGAGAACAGGGCCCCAGCTCCTACGAGCAGTACTTC. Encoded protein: CASREQGPSSYEQYF.

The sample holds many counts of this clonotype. The DNA of the CDR3 is TGTGCCAGCAGTGCCCACCTGGGAGAGCAGTACTTC. This gives the protein CASSAHLGEQYF. The genes are TRBV6-4 and TRBJ2-7; D is unclear. CDR3 length equals 12 residues. V was trimmed by 4 bases and J by 7 bases, leaving 11 bases between them. Per the germline V gene, CDR1 is MRHNA and CDR2 is SNTAGT.

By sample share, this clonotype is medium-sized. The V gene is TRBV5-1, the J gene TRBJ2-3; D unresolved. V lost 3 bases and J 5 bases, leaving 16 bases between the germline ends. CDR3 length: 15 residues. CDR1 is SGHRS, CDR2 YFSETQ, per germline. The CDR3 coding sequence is TGCGCCAGCAGCTCCCGGATCGCCCCCCAAGATACGCAGTATTTT. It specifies CASSSRIAPQDTQYF.

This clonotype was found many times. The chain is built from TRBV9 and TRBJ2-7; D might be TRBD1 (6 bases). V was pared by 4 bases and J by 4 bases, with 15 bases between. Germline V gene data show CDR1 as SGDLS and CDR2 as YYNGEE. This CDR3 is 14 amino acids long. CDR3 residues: CASSPDPTGYEQYF. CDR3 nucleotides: TGTGCCAGCAGCCCGGACCCAACAGGGTACGAGCAGTACTTC. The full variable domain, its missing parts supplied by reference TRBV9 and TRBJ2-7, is DSGVTQTPKHLITATGQRVTLRCSPRSGDLSVYWYQQSLDQGLQFLIQYYNGEERAKGNILERFSAQQFPDLHSELNLSSLELGDSALYFCASSPDPTGYEQYFGPGTRLTVT.

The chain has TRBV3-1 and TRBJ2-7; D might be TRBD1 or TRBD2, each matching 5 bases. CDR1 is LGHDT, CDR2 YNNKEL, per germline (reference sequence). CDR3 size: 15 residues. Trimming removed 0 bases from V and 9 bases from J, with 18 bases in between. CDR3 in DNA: TGTGCCAGCAGCCAAGACCCGGGACGGTCTTCAGGGCAGTACTTC. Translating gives CASSQDPGRSSGQYF.

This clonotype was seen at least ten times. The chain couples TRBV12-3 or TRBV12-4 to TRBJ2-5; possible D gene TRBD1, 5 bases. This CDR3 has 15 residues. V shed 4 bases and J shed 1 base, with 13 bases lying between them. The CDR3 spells CASSSYLDSQETQYF. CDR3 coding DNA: TGTGCCAGCAGTTCCTATTTAGACAGCCAAGAGACCCAGTACTTC.

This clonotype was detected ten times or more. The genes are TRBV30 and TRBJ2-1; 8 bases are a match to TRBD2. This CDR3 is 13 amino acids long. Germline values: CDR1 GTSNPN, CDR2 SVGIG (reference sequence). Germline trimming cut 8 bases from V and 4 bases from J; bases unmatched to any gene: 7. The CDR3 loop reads CAARGALYNEQFF. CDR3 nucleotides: TGTGCCGCGCGGGGGGCGCTGTACAATGAGCAGTTCTTC.

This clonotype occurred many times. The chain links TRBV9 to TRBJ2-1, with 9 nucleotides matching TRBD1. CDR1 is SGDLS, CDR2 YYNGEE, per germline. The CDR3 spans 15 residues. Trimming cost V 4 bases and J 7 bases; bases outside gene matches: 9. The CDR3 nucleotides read TGTGCCAGCAGCTTCCGGACAGGGGCGGGAAATGAGCAGTTCTTC. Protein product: CASSFRTGAGNEQFF. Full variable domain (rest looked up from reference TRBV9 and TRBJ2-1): DSGVTQTPKHLITATGQRVTLRCSPRSGDLSVYWYQQSLDQGLQFLIQYYNGEERAKGNILERFSAQQFPDLHSELNLSSLELGDSALYFCASSFRTGAGNEQFFGPGTRLTVL.

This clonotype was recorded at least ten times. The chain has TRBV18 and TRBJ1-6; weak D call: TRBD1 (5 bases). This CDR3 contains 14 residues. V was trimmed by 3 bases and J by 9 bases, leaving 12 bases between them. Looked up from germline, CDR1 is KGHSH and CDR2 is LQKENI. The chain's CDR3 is CASSPEGQGSPLHF. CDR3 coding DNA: TGTGCCAGCTCACCCGAGGGCCAGGGTTCACCCCTCCACTTT.

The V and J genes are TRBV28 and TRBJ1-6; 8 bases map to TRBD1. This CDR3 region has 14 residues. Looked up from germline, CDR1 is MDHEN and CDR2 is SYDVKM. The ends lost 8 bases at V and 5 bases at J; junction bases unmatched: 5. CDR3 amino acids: CASGQGANNSPLHF. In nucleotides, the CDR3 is TGTGCCAGCGGCCAGGGGGCCAATAATTCACCCCTCCACTTT.

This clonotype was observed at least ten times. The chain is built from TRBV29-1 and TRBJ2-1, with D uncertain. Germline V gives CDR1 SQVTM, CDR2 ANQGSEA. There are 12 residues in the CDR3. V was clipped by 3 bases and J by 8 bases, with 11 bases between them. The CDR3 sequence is CSVEDPIDEQFF. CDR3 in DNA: TGCAGCGTTGAGGACCCCATTGATGAGCAGTTCTTC.

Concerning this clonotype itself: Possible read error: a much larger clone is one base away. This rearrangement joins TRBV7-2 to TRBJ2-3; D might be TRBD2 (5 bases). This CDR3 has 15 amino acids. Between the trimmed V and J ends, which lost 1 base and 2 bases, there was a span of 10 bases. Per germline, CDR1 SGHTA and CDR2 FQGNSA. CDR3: CASSLGLRDTDTQYF. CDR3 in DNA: TGTGCCAGCAGCTTAGGACTCCGGGACACAGATACGCAGTATTTT.

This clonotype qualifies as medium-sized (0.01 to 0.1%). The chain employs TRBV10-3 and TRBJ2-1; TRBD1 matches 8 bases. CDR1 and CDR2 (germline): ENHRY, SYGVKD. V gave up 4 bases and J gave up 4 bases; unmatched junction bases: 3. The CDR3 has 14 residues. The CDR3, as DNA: TGTGCCATCAGTGCGGACAGGGCGTACAATGAGCAGTTCTTC. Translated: CAISADRAYNEQFF.

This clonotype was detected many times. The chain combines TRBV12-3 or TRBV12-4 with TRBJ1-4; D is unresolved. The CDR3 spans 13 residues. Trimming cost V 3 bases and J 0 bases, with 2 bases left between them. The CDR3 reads CASSLSTNEKLFF. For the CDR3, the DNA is TGTGCCAGCAGTTTGTCAACTAATGAAAAACTGTTTTTT.

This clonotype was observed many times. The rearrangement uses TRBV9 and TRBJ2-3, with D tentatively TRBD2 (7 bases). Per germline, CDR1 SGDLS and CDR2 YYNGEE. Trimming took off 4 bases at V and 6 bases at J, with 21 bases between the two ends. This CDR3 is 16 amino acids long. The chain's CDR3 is CASSPSGGGPPDTQYF. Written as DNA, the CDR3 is TGTGCCAGCAGCCCTTCTGGGGGGGGGCCTCCGGATACGCAGTATTTT.